What follows describes a single T cell receptor beta chain. TCRdb keeps only in-frame clones here, not all; method: immunoSEQ multiplex PCR. The sample includes roughly 250,000 clones, around four fifths of them seen just once. The data were obtained in a study of blood T cell repertoires in COVID-19. Germline values: CDR1 LGHDT, CDR2 YNNKEL (reference sequence). The CDR3 has 15 residues. The junction had 8 bases not matched to a gene; V was cut back by 1 base and J by 7 bases. This chain uses TRBV3-1 (or the pseudogene TRBV3-2) with TRBJ1-2; 8 bases fit TRBD1. This TCR came from a man aged 35-49 years with active or convalescent COVID-19. The specimen sequenced was peripheral blood. The CDR3 sequence is CASSQVGQGRGGYTF. The CDR3 coding sequence is TGTGCCAGCAGCCAAGTAGGACAGGGAAGGGGTGGCTACACCTTC.